These 10 T cell receptor beta chains share one sample of origin, sequenced in a study of beta chain features in type 1 diabetes. Expressed TCRB transcripts were sequenced, since all the RNA that had been isolated was reverse transcribed. TCRdb's copy holds only in-frame clones and misses some; the assay was immunoSEQ multiplex PCR. The sample holds nearly 350,000 clones; around 7.6% are singletons and the top ten take around 0.45%. The specimen was central memory CD4+ T cells from blood. The receptors were sampled from a young woman in good health.

The chain links TRBV21-1 to TRBJ1-4. TRBV21-1 counts as a pseudogene. CDR3 size: 14 residues. CDR3 region: CASHHRGGDEKLFF. The CDR3 bases are TGTGCCAGCCACCACAGGGGAGGGGATGAAAAACTGTTTTTT.

The V and J genes are TRBV27 and TRBJ2-2; tentative D call: TRBD1 (5 bases). V lost 2 bases and J lost 7, with 14 bases in between. The CDR3 extends over 15 amino acids. The germline CDR1 and CDR2 sequences are MNHEY and SMNVEV (reference sequence). The CDR3 is CASSLMFRVGGELFF. In DNA, the CDR3 is TGTGCCAGCAGTTTAATGTTCAGGGTTGGCGGGGAGCTGTTTTTT.

The genes are TRBV7-9 and TRBJ2-1; possibly TRBD2 for D (6 bases). This CDR3 has 15 amino acids. Germline CDR1 is SEHNR and CDR2 is FQNEAQ (reference sequence). Trimming removed 7 bases from V and 6 bases from J, with 19 bases in between. The CDR3 reads CASTTRRDGGNEQFF. As DNA, the CDR3 is TGTGCCAGCACAACCCGGCGGGACGGTGGCAATGAGCAGTTCTTC.

This sequence joins TRBV4-2 and TRBJ2-2; possible D gene TRBD1, 6 bases. Trimming removed 3 bases from V and 7 bases from J, with 15 bases in between. Germline CDR1 reads LGHNA; CDR2 reads YNFKEQ. CDR3 size: 15 residues. The CDR3 reads CASSQEIGQFGELFF. For the CDR3, the DNA is TGTGCCAGCAGCCAGGAAATCGGACAGTTCGGGGAGCTGTTTTTT.

The genes are TRBV28 and TRBJ2-1, with D tentatively TRBD2 (6 bases). V shed 4 bases and J shed 5 bases, with 12 bases lying between them. Germline CDR1 is MDHEN and CDR2 is SYDVKM. The CDR3 consists of 14 residues. In DNA, the CDR3 is TGTGCCAGCAGTTCTGCGGGATCAGACAATGAGCAGTTCTTC. Translated: CASSSAGSDNEQFF.

This clone showed up just a few times. The chain links TRBV7-9 to TRBJ2-1, with TRBD1 matching 7 bases. In germline, CDR1 is SEHNR, CDR2 FQNEAQ (reference sequence). The CDR3 sequence is 15 residues long. The V segment lost 5 bases and the J segment 2 bases; nucleotides outside the gene matches: 6. CDR3 residues: CASSNFQGAYNEQFF. DNA of the CDR3: TGTGCCAGCAGCAACTTCCAGGGGGCCTACAATGAGCAGTTCTTC.

The J gene is TRBJ1-2, the V gene TRBV28; D remains ambiguous. The CDR3 length is 12 residues. V was cut by 4 bases and J by 7 bases, with 10 bases left in between. The germline gives CDR1 MDHEN, CDR2 SYDVKM. DNA of the CDR3: TGTGCCAGCAGTTCCGGGTTGTTTGGCTACACCTTC. Translation gives CASSSGLFGYTF.

This clone has ten or more counts. The chain links TRBV25-1 to TRBJ2-1; D gene uncertain. V gave up 4 bases and J gave up 1 base, with 17 bases separating them. The V gene's germline CDR1 is MGHDK and CDR2 SYGVNS. The CDR3 spans 17 residues. The CDR3 loop is CASSVGHGSRSYNEQFF. The DNA of the CDR3 is TGTGCCAGCAGTGTAGGGCATGGTAGCAGGTCCTACAATGAGCAGTTCTTC.

The chain uses TRBV9 and TRBJ1-3, with 9 bases lining up with TRBD1. The germline CDR1 and CDR2 sequences are SGDLS and YYNGEE. The CDR3 runs 18 residues. The trim removed 3 bases at V and 3 bases at J, leaving 13 bases unmatched. The chain's CDR3 is CASSDPLGQGISGNTIYF. The CDR3 DNA reads TGTGCCAGCAGCGACCCCCTGGGACAGGGTATCAGTGGAAACACCATATATTTT.

The chain employs TRBV29-1 and TRBJ2-3; D is perhaps TRBD2 (5 bases). The CDR3 sequence is 14 residues long. Looked up from germline, CDR1 is SQVTM and CDR2 is ANQGSEA. V lost 8 bases to trimming and J lost 2 bases, with 17 bases between them. Here the CDR3 reads CSSLGARATDTQYF. Here the CDR3 DNA reads TGCAGCTCCCTGGGAGCCCGAGCCACAGATACGCAGTATTTT.